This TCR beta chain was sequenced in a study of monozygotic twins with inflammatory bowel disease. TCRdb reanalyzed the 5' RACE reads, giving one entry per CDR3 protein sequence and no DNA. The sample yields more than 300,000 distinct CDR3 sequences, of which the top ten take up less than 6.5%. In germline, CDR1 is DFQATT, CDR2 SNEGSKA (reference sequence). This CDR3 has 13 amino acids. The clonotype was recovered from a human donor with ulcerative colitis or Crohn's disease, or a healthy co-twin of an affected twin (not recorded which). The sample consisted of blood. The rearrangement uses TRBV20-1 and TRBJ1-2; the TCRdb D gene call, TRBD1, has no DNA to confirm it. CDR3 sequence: CSATGTGRYGYTF.